Each of the 7 T cell receptor beta chains below was sequenced from the same sample in a study of T cell repertoires in cytomegalovirus infection. These receptors are not linked to any known antigen. TCRdb processed the reads anew with MiXCR; each CDR3 protein has one entry. This sample has approximately 730,000 distinct CDR3 sequences, with about 33% found just once. The sequencing used cultured PBMCs, collected from culture after CMV antigen stimulation. The source of these receptors is a human donor in good health (CMV status not recorded). Some clones in this sample may be carry-over from other donors' samples.

Only a few counts were recorded for this clonotype. The chain carries TRBV4-1 and TRBJ2-2, with no clear D. Germline loops: CDR1 MGHRA, CDR2 YSYEKL. The V end lost 3 bases, the J end lost 3 bases, and 8 bases lay between the germline ends. The CDR3 runs 14 residues. DNA for the CDR3: TGCGCCAGCAGCCAGCGGTGGGACACCGGGGAGCTGTTTTTT. Its translation: CASSQRWDTGELFF.

The V gene is TRBV7-2, the J gene TRBJ1-6, with 10 bases matching TRBD1. V shed 5 bases and J 8 bases; nucleotides not matched to a gene: 6. The CDR3 is 15 residues long. Germline V gene lookup returns CDR1 SGHTA and CDR2 FQGNSA. The CDR3 sequence is CASSLRDRGYSPLHF. Written as DNA, the CDR3 is TGTGCCAGCAGCCTACGGGACAGGGGTTATTCACCCCTCCACTTT.

The chain employs TRBV7-2 and TRBJ2-1, with 7 bases aligning to TRBD1. In germline, CDR1 is SGHTA, CDR2 FQGNSA. The CDR3 has 17 residues. Losses at the gene ends were 5 bases for V and 3 bases for J; bases not matched to a gene: 13. CDR3 DNA sequence: TGTGCCAGCAGCCCCCCGACCGGGACAGTTTACTACAATGAGCAGTTCTTC. Translating it yields CASSPPTGTVYYNEQFF.

This clonotype appeared once. The chain has TRBV5-1 and TRBJ2-5; D is possibly TRBD1 (6 bases). The V end was cut by 6 bases, the J end by 14 bases, with 26 bases between. The CDR3 length is 14 residues. Germline V gene lookup returns CDR1 SGHRS and CDR2 YFSETQ. The CDR3 loop reads CASKLGPQQGLRYF. CDR3 DNA sequence: TGCGCCAGCAAGTTGGGGCCCCAACAGGGATTGAGATACTTC.

This clonotype was counted a few times. The chain recombines TRBV7-2 with TRBJ2-1; D is ambiguous. This CDR3 contains 15 residues. V lost 4 bases to trimming and J lost 0 bases, with 10 bases between them. Germline-derived CDR1 and CDR2 are SGHTA and FQGNSA. The CDR3 DNA reads TGTGCCAGCAGCTCGGCCTCAAGCTCCTACAATGAGCAGTTCTTC. Amino acids: CASSSASSSYNEQFF.

There are a few counts of this clonotype. The V call is TRBV27, the J call TRBJ1-2; D remains ambiguous. The CDR3 length is 14 residues. V gave up 5 bases and J gave up 0 bases, with 10 bases separating them. From germline, CDR1 is MNHEY and CDR2 SMNVEV (reference sequence). The CDR3 here is CASSPTGTNYGYTF. CDR3 in DNA: TGTGCCAGCAGTCCGACCGGGACTAACTATGGCTACACCTTC.

The CDR3 region has the DNA TGCAGTGCTAGGAGTCCCGGACTGGATAGCAATCAGCCCCAGCATTTT. This encodes CSARSPGLDSNQPQHF. This chain links TRBV20-1 with TRBJ1-5; no clear D. Germline CDR1 reads DFQATT; CDR2 reads SNEGSKA (reference sequence). V was shortened by 3 bases and J by 0 bases, with 15 bases between the two germline ends. CDR3 length: 16 amino acids.